Below are 26 T cell receptor beta chains sequenced from a single sample in a study of blood T cells in healthy people across ages (dated by TCRdb to the mid-2010s). Library prep was done by 5' RACE. TCRdb shows the sequencer as Illumina HiSeq 2500. A second PCR of 7 to 11 cycles was performed with a sample-barcoded 5' primer and a J-beta primer mix. TCRdb reran the public reads through fastp at Q25 and MiXCR, keeping productive beta chains. Here each entry gathers all rows of one CDR3 protein and keeps the most common genes and DNA. Present in this sample are about 1.4 million distinct CDR3 sequences, approximately 59% of which were seen just once. The ten top clones hold roughly 7% of the sample. What was sequenced was blood. These receptors all stem from a man younger than 35 in good health.

This clonotype occurred a few times. The gene calls are TRBV10-2 and TRBJ2-7; D assignment may be TRBD1 or TRBD2 (6 bases each). Germline values: CDR1 WSHSY, CDR2 SAAADI. The V gene lost 3 bases and the J gene lost 7 bases, with 22 bases spanning the gap. The CDR3 contains 16 residues. The chain's CDR3 is CASSDRDVGGGKEQYF. The CDR3 nucleotides read TGCGCCAGCAGTGACCGGGATGTAGGAGGGGGGAAGGAGCAGTACTTC.

J is TRBJ1-1 and V is TRBV4-1; the D gene is possibly TRBD1 (6 bases). Germline assignment: CDR1 MGHRA and CDR2 YSYEKL. The CDR3 spans 15 residues. V dropped 0 bases and J dropped 4 bases, with 12 bases sitting between them. The CDR3 loop is CASSQDLLRGTEAFF. In DNA form, the CDR3 reads TGCGCCAGCAGCCAAGATCTCCTCAGGGGCACTGAAGCTTTCTTT.

The chain is built from TRBV10-3 and TRBJ1-1; D is undetermined. Germline V gives CDR1 ENHRY, CDR2 SYGVKD. This CDR3 has 12 amino acids. Trimming pared 6 bases from V and 4 bases from J, leaving 9 bases between. In DNA form, the CDR3 reads TGTGCCATCAGCCCGGATCCCACTGAAGCTTTCTTT. Its protein is CAISPDPTEAFF.

Concerning this clonotype itself: A read error may produce the germline difference seen at one junction end. V is TRBV2 and J is TRBJ2-6; 8 bases align to TRBD1. The CDR3 loop spans 19 amino acids. Germline V CDR1 and CDR2: SNHLY, FYNNEI. This CDR3 reads CASSEDRGVPPAGANVLTF. Here the CDR3 DNA reads TGTGCCAGCAGCGAAGACAGGGGAGTACCTCCAGCTGGGGCCAACGTCCTGACTTTC.

This rearrangement joins TRBV15 to TRBJ2-3; D unresolved. The germline V gene encodes CDR1 LNHNV and CDR2 YYDKDF (reference sequence). The V and J ends lost 0 bases and 6 bases respectively, with 10 bases between them. The CDR3 extends over 14 amino acids. CDR3: CATSRDAFEDTQYF. The CDR3, as DNA: TGTGCCACCAGCAGAGATGCGTTTGAGGATACGCAGTATTTT.

There are a few counts of this clonotype. V and J are TRBV5-6 and TRBJ2-4; D may be TRBD1 or TRBD2 (5 bases each). Trimming left V 3 bases short and J 1 base short, with 14 bases between. The V gene's germline CDR1 is SGHDT and CDR2 YYEEEE. This CDR3 comprises 16 residues. The CDR3 DNA is TGTGCCAGCAGCTCCACGGGGTGGGGGGCCAAAAACATTCAGTACTTC. As protein: CASSSTGWGAKNIQYF.

This chain joins TRBV4-1 and TRBJ2-1; D is ambiguous. V shed 4 bases and J shed 9 bases, with 25 bases lying between them. CDR1 is MGHRA, CDR2 YSYEKL, per germline. The CDR3 spans 17 residues. CDR3 region: CASSLGQTDGSYAEQFF. In DNA form, the CDR3 reads TGCGCCAGCAGCCTTGGGCAGACCGACGGGTCTTATGCTGAGCAGTTCTTC.

The chain couples TRBV6-4 to TRBJ2-1; D remains unclear. The V gene lost 2 bases and the J gene lost 9 bases, with 14 bases spanning the gap. Per germline, CDR1 MRHNA and CDR2 SNTAGT. The CDR3 extends over 14 amino acids. CDR3 loop: CASSDMDGMSEQFF. CDR3 in DNA: TGTGCCAGCAGTGACATGGACGGTATGAGTGAGCAGTTCTTC.

Only a few counts were recorded for this clonotype. The V call is TRBV6-5, the J call TRBJ2-3; D might be TRBD1 (5 bases). The CDR3 is 13 amino acids. V gave up 6 bases and J gave up 6 bases, with 13 bases separating them. Germline V lookup: CDR1 MNHEY, CDR2 SVGAGI. DNA for the CDR3: TGTGCCAGCAGGAAACCAGGGATGGATACGCAGTATTTT. Translation: CASRKPGMDTQYF.

The gene calls are TRBV30 and TRBJ2-7; D gene uncertain. Germline V gene sequence: CDR1 GTSNPN, CDR2 SVGIG (reference sequence). V lost 6 bases to trimming and J lost 3 bases, with 15 bases between them. The CDR3 length is 13 residues. Here the CDR3 reads CACNMVGGYEQYF. In DNA, the CDR3 is TGTGCCTGTAACATGGTGGGTGGCTACGAGCAGTACTTC.

The rearrangement joins TRBV20-1 to TRBJ2-2; tentative D call: TRBD2 (5 bases). There are 14 residues in the CDR3. CDR1 and CDR2 from the germline V gene are DFQATT and SNEGSKA (reference sequence). V lost 0 bases and J 5 bases, leaving 10 bases between the germline ends. The CDR3 region is CSARDPPGTGELFF. CDR3 bases: TGCAGTGCTAGAGATCCCCCGGGGACCGGGGAGCTGTTTTTT.

The J gene is TRBJ2-5, the V gene TRBV27, with 9 bases identical to TRBD1. The J call may be wrong; the DNA end is better matched by TRBJ2-7. Germline values: CDR1 MNHEY, CDR2 SMNVEV (reference sequence). CDR3 length: 18 amino acids. DNA of the CDR3: TGTGCCAGCAGTTTATCCCTTTATACGGGACAGGGTGTCTACGAGCAGTACTTC. This translates into CASSLSLYTGQGVYEQYF.

The table lists this clonotype with a few counts. The chain is built from TRBV29-1 and TRBJ2-5; no reliable D call. This CDR3 has 11 amino acids. CDR1 SQVTM and CDR2 ANQGSEA come from the germline V gene. V lost 3 bases to trimming and J lost 0 bases, with 2 bases between them. This chain's CDR3 is CSVDYQETQYF. The CDR3 DNA reads as TGCAGCGTTGATTACCAAGAGACCCAGTACTTC.

The table lists this clonotype with a few counts. The chain recombines TRBV5-1 with TRBJ2-1; TRBD1 might be the D (6 bases). The V gene lost 4 bases and the J gene lost 10 bases, with 15 bases spanning the gap. Looked up from germline, CDR1 is SGHRS and CDR2 is YFSETQ. The CDR3 totals 13 residues. In nucleotides, the CDR3 is TGCGCCAGCAGCCCCTCCGGACAGATGGAGCAGTTCTTC. It is translated as CASSPSGQMEQFF.

The chain combines TRBV6-5 with TRBJ2-1; D gene unclear. Germline V lookup: CDR1 MNHEY, CDR2 SVGAGI. This CDR3 is built from 12 residues. The V end was cut by 2 bases, the J end by 9 bases, with 8 bases between. CDR3 protein: CASSYASSEQFF. The CDR3 coding sequence is TGTGCCAGCAGTTACGCGTCCAGTGAGCAGTTCTTC.

The chain employs TRBV5-1 and TRBJ2-3, with TRBD1 as a possible D gene (6 bases). The CDR3 is made up of 14 amino acids. Between the trimmed V and J ends, which lost 3 bases and 2 bases, there was a span of 10 bases. Germline CDR1 SGHRS, CDR2 YFSETQ. The CDR3, as DNA: TGCGCCAGCAGCTGGGACACCTTCACAGATACGCAGTATTTT. Translation gives CASSWDTFTDTQYF.

This clonotype was seen ten or more times. V gene TRBV5-6 combines with J gene TRBJ2-7; TRBD1 aligns across 9 bases. This CDR3 has 15 amino acids. Per germline, CDR1 SGHDT and CDR2 YYEEEE. V trimming: 4 bases; J trimming: 5 bases; junction bases outside the gene matches: 10. For the CDR3, the DNA is TGTGCCAGCAGCCCTAGGACAGGGGCCCCCCACGAGCAGTACTTC. Protein: CASSPRTGAPHEQYF.

There are a few counts of this clonotype. This chain uses TRBV7-8 with TRBJ2-1; TRBD1 matches at 7 bases. V gave up 10 bases and J gave up 6 bases; unmatched junction bases: 12. This CDR3 contains 14 residues. Germline CDR1 reads SGHVS; CDR2 reads FQNEAQ. In DNA, the CDR3 is TGTGCCACCTCTCAGGGGGTATATTTCAATGAGCAGTTCTTC. Translated: CATSQGVYFNEQFF. Full variable domain (outside the CDR3, taken from reference TRBV7-8 and TRBJ2-1): GAGVSQSPRYKVAKRGQDVALRCDPISGHVSLFWYQQALGQGPEFLTYFQNEAQLDKSGLPSDRFFAERPEGSVSTLKIQRTQQEDSAVYLCATSQGVYFNEQFFGPGTRLTVL.

CDR3 DNA: TGCAGTGCTAGAGAACAATGGGGAGGGAGGTACGAGCAGTACTTC. Its translation: CSAREQWGGRYEQYF. This chain links TRBV20-1 with TRBJ2-7, with 7 nucleotides matching TRBD2. From germline, CDR1 is DFQATT and CDR2 SNEGSKA (reference sequence). This CDR3 comprises 15 residues. With V trimmed by 0 bases and J by 4 bases, 9 bases remained unmatched.

The chain couples TRBV6-2 or TRBV6-3 to TRBJ2-7, with D hard to call. V was trimmed by 6 bases and J by 3 bases, leaving 9 bases between them. The CDR3 extends over 12 amino acids. Germline values: CDR1 MNHEY, CDR2 SVGEGT. This chain's CDR3 is CASSPIVYEQYF. CDR3 bases: TGTGCCAGCAGCCCCATTGTCTACGAGCAGTACTTC.

This clonotype came up a few times. This chain uses TRBV6-5 with TRBJ2-7, with 7 bases fitting TRBD1. The ends lost 6 bases at V and 6 bases at J; junction bases unmatched: 8. This CDR3 spans 13 amino acids. Germline V gene sequence: CDR1 MNHEY, CDR2 SVGAGI. The CDR3 region is CASRQGTAREQYF. In nucleotides, the CDR3 is TGTGCCAGCAGACAAGGGACAGCCCGCGAGCAGTACTTC.

The chain is built from TRBV14 and TRBJ2-1; TRBD1 or TRBD2 may be the D gene (6 bases each). There are 12 residues in the CDR3. The V end lost 3 bases, the J end lost 9 bases, and 9 bases lay between the germline ends. Germline lookup yields CDR1 SGHDN and CDR2 FVKESK. CDR3 amino acids: CASSHGGAEQFF. Here the CDR3 DNA reads TGTGCCAGCAGCCACGGGGGCGCTGAGCAGTTCTTC.

V is TRBV7-9 and J is TRBJ2-7; unclear D gene. Germline values: CDR1 SEHNR, CDR2 FQNEAQ (reference sequence). The CDR3 contains 14 residues. Trimming removed 6 bases at V and 0 bases at J, with 12 bases between. The CDR3 nucleotides read TGTGCCAGCAGTACCCCGGCAAGCTCCTACGAGCAGTACTTC. This codes for CASSTPASSYEQYF.

This chain joins TRBV6-6 and TRBJ2-6, with D perhaps matching TRBD2 (6 bases). Trimming took 6 bases from V and 1 from J, leaving 10 bases between them. Germline loops: CDR1 MNHNY, CDR2 SVGAGI (reference sequence). This CDR3 region has 15 residues. CDR3 amino acids: CASRESGSGANVLTF. CDR3 DNA: TGTGCCAGCAGAGAGAGCGGGTCTGGGGCCAACGTCCTGACTTTC.

CDR3 protein: CAISERYNEKLFF. The CDR3, as DNA: TGTGCCATCAGTGAGAGGTATAATGAAAAACTGTTTTTT. This chain links TRBV10-3 with TRBJ1-4; D uncertain. Germline loops: CDR1 ENHRY, CDR2 SYGVKD. The CDR3 spans 13 residues. Trimming stripped 2 bases from V and 4 bases from J, with 5 bases between.

This clonotype was seen only a few times. The chain uses TRBV6-2 or TRBV6-3 and TRBJ2-7, with D possibly being TRBD2 (6 bases). CDR3 size: 12 residues. From germline, CDR1 is MNHEY and CDR2 SVGEGT. Deletions cut 8 bases from V and 4 bases from J, with 12 bases between. In nucleotides, the CDR3 is TGTGCCAGCGGGGCGGGATCGTACGAGCAGTACTTC. It codes for CASGAGSYEQYF.